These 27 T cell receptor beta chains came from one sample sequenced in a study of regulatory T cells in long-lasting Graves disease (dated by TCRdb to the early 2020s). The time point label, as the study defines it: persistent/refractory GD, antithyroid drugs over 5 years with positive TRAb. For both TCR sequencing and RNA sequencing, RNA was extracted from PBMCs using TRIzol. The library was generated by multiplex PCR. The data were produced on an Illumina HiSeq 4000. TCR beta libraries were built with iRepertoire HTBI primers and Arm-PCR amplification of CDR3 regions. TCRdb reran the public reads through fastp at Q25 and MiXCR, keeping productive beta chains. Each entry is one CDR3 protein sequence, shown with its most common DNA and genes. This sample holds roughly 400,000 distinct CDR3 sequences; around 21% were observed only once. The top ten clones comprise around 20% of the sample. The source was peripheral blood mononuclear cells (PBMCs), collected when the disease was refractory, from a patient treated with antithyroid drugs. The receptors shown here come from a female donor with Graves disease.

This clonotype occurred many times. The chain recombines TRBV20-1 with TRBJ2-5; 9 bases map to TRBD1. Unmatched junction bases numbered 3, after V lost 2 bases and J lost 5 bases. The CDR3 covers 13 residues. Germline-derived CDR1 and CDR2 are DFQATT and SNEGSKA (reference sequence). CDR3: CSARRTGVETQYF. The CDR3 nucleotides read TGCAGTGCTAGACGGACAGGGGTGGAGACCCAGTACTTC.

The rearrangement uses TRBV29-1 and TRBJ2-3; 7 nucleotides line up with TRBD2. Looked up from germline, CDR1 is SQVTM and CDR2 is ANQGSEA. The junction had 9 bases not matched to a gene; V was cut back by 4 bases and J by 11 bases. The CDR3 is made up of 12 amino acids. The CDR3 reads CSVGARTSLQYF. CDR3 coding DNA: TGCAGCGTTGGTGCCAGGACTAGTTTGCAGTATTTT.

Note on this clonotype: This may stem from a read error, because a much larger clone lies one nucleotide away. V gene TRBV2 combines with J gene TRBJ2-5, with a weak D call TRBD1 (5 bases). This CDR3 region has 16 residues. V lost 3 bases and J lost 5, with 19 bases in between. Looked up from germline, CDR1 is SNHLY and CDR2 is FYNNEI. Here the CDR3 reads CASSDNSGLVSETQYF. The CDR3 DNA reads TGTGCCAGCAGTGATAACTCAGGGCTTGTGAGCGAGACCCAGTACTTC.

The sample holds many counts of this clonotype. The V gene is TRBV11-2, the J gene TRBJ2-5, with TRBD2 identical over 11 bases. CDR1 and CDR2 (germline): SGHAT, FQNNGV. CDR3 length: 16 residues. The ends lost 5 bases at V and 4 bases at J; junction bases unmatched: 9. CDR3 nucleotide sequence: TGTGCCAGCAGCCGACAACTAGCGGGAGTGGGAGAGACCCAGTACTTC. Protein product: CASSRQLAGVGETQYF.

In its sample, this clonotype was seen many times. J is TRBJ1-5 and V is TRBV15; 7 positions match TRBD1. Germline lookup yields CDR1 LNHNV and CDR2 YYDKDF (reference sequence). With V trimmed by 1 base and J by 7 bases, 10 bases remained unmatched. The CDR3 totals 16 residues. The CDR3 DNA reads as TGTGCCACCAGCAGAGCCCTAGACAGGGCGGGGCAGCCCCAGCATTTT. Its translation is CATSRALDRAGQPQHF.

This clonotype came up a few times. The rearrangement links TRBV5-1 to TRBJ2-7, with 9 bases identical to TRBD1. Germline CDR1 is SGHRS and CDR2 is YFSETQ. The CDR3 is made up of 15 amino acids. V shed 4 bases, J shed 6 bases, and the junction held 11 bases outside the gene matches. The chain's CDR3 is CASSGRTGASAEQYF. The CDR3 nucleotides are TGCGCCAGCAGCGGCCGGACAGGGGCTAGTGCCGAGCAGTACTTC.

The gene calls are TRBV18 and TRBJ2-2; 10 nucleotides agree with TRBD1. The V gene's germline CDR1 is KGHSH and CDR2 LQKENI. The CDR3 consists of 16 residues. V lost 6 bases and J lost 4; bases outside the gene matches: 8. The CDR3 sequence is CASSKDRGSVTGELFF. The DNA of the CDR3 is TGTGCCAGCTCGAAGGACAGGGGGTCTGTCACCGGGGAGCTGTTTTTT.

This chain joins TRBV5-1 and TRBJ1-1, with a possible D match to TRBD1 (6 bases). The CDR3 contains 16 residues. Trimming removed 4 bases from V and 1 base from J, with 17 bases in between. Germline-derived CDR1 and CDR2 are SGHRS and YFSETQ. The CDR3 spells CASSLRTDLGNTEAFF. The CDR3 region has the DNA TGCGCCAGCAGCCTTCGGACAGACCTAGGGAACACTGAAGCTTTCTTT.

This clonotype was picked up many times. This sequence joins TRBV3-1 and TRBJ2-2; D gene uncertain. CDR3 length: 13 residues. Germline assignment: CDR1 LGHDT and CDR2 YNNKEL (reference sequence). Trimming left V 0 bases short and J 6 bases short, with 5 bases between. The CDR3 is CASSQDSAGELFF. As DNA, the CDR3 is TGTGCCAGCAGCCAAGATTCGGCCGGGGAGCTGTTTTTT. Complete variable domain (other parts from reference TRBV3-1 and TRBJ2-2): DTAVSQTPKYLVTQMGNDKSIKCEQNLGHDTMYWYKQDSKKFLKIMFSYNNKELIINETVPNRFSPKSPDKAHLNLHINSLELGDSAVYFCASSQDSAGELFFGEGSRLTVL.

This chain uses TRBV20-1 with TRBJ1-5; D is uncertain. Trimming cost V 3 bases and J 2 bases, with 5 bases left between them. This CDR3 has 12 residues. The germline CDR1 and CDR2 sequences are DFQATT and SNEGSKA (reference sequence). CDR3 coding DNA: TGCAGTGCTAGCCCTGGCAATCAGCCCCAGCATTTT. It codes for CSASPGNQPQHF.

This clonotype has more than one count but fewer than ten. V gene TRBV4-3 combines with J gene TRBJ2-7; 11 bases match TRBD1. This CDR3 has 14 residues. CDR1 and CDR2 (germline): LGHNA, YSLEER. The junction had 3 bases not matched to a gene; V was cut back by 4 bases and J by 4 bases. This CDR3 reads CASSRGTGGYEQYF. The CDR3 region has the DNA TGCGCCAGCAGCCGGGGGACAGGGGGTTACGAGCAGTACTTC.

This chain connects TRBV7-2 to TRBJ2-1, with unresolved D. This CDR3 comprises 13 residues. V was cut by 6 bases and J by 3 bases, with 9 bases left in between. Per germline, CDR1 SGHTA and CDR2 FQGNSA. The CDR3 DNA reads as TGTGCCAGCAGGTCTTTCGTCTACAATGAGCAGTTCTTC. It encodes CASRSFVYNEQFF.

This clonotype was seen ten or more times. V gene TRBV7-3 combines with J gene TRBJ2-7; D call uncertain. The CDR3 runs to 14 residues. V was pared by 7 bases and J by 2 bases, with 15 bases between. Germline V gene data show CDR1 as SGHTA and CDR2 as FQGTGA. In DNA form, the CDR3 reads TGTGCCAGCAAGGCCGGCGGCAACGCCTACGAGCAGTACTTC. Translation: CASKAGGNAYEQYF.

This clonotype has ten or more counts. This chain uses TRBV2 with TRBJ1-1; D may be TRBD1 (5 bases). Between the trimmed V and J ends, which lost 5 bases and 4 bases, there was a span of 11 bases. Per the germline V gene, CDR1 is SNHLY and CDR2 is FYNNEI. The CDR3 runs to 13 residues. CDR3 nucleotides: TGTGCCAGCAGTCCTGACAGTGTCACTGAAGCTTTCTTT. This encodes CASSPDSVTEAFF.

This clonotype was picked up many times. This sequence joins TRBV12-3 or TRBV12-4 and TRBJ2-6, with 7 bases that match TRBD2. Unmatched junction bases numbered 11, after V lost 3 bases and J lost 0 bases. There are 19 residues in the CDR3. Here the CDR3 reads CASSFGALAAPSGANVLTF. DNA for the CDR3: TGTGCCAGCAGTTTCGGGGCGCTAGCGGCACCCTCTGGGGCCAACGTCCTGACTTTC.

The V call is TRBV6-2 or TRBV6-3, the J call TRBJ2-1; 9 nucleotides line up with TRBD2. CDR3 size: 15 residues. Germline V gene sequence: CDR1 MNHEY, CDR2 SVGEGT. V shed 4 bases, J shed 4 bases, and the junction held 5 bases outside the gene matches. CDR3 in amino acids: CASSFSSGVYNEQFF. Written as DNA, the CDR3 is TGTGCCAGCAGTTTCTCTAGCGGGGTTTACAATGAGCAGTTCTTC.

The CDR3 loop reads CASSTTGGGSETQYF. Written as DNA, the CDR3 is TGTGCCAGCAGTACTACAGGGGGCGGATCGGAGACCCAGTACTTC. The V and J genes are TRBV7-9 and TRBJ2-5; 9 nucleotides match TRBD1. Germline CDR1 is SEHNR and CDR2 is FQNEAQ (reference sequence). J was trimmed by 5 bases and V by 6 bases; bases with no gene match: 10. CDR3 size: 15 residues. The variable domain in full, with the rest retrieved from reference TRBV7-9 and TRBJ2-5, is DTGVSQNPRHKITKRGQNVTFRCDPISEHNRLYWYRQTLGQGPEFLTYFQNEAQLEKSRLLSDRFSAERPKGSFSTLEIQRTEQGDSAMYLCASSTTGGGSETQYFGPGTRLLVL.

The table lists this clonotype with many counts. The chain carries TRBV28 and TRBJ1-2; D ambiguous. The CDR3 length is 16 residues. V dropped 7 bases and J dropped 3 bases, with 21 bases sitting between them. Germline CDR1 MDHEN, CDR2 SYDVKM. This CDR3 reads CASTTVGSLRDYGYTF. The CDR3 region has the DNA TGTGCCAGCACCACCGTGGGCTCTCTAAGGGACTATGGCTACACCTTC.

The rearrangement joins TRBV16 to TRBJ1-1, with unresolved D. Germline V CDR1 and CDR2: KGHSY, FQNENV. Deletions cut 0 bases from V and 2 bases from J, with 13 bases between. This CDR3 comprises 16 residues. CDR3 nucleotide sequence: TGTGCCAGCAGCCAATCCCCCTGGCAGCGCAACACTGAAGCTTTCTTT. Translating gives CASSQSPWQRNTEAFF.

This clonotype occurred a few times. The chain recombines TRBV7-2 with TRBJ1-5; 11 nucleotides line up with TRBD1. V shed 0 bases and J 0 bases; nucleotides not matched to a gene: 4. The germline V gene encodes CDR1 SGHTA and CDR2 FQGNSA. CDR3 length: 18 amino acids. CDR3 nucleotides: TGTGCCAGCAGCTTAGCCGGGACAGGGGGATCTAGCAATCAGCCCCAGCATTTT. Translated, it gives CASSLAGTGGSSNQPQHF.

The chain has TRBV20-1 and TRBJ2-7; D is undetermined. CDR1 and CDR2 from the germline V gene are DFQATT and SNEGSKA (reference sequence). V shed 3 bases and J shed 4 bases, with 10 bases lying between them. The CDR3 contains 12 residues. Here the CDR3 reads CSASLAGYEQYF. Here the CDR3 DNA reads TGCAGTGCTAGTTTGGCTGGTTACGAGCAGTACTTC.

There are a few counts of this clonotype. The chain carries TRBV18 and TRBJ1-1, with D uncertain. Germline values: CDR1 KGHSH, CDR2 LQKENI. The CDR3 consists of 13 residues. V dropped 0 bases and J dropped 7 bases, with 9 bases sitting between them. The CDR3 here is CASSPPMGNEAFF. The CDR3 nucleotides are TGTGCCAGCTCACCACCAATGGGCAATGAAGCTTTCTTT.

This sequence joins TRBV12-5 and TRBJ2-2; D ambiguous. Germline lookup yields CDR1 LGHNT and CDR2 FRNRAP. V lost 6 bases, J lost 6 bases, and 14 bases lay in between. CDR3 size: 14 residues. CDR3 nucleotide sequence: TGTGCTAGTGGGAAAGGCAGGACCCCCGGGGAGCTGTTTTTT. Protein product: CASGKGRTPGELFF.

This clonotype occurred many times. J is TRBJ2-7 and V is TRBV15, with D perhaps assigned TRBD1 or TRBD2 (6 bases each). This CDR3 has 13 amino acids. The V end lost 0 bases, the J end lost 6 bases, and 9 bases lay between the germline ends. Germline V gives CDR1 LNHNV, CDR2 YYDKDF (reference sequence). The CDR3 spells CATSREGGGEQYF. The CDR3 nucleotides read TGTGCCACCAGCAGAGAAGGAGGGGGCGAGCAGTACTTC. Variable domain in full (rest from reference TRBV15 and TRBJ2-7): DAMVIQNPRYQVTQFGKPVTLSCSQTLNHNVMYWYQQKSSQAPKLLFHYYDKDFNNEADTPDNFQSRRPNTSFCFLDIRSPGLGDTAMYLCATSREGGGEQYFGPGTRLTVT.

The CDR3 spells CASSSSGSNYGYTF. As DNA, the CDR3 is TGTGCCAGCAGCTCCTCAGGGTCTAACTATGGCTACACCTTC. This chain joins TRBV25-1 and TRBJ1-2, with D tentatively TRBD1 (5 bases). The CDR3 length is 14 residues. Germline CDR1 and CDR2: MGHDK and SYGVNS. V was trimmed by 6 bases and J by 0 bases, leaving 11 bases between them.

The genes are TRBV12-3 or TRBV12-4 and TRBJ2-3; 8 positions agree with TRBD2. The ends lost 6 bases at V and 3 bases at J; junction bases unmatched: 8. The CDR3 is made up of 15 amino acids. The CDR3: CASRDGRARTDTQYF. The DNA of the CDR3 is TGTGCCAGCAGAGACGGGAGGGCCCGGACAGATACGCAGTATTTT.

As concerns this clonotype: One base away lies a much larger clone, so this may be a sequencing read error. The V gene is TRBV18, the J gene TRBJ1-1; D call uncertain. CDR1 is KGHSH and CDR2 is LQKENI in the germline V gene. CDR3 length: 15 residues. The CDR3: CASPPPSRMNTEAFF. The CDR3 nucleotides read TGTGCCAGCCCACCACCAAGTCGAATGAACACTGAAGCTTTCTTT.